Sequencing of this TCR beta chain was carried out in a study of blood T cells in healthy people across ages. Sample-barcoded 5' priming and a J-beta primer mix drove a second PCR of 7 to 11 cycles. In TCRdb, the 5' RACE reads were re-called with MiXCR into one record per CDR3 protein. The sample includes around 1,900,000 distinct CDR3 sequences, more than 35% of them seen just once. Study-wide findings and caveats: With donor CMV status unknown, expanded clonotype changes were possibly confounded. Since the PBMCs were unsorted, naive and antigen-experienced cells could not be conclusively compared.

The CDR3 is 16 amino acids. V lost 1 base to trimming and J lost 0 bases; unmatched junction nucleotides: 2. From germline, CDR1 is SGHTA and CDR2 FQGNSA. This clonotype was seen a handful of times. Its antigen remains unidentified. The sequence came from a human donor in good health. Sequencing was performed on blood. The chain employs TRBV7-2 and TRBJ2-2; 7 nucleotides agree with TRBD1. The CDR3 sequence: CASSLVTGANTGELFF. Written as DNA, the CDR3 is TGTGCCAGCAGCTTAGTTACAGGGGCGAACACCGGGGAGCTGTTTTTT.